This entry features one T cell receptor (beta chain) sequence. In the authors' workflow: The assay estimated nucleated cells by amplifying reference gene primers. Assay used: immunoSEQ multiplex PCR; TCRdb lists only in-frame clones, some missing. The V and J calls and clone size come from that table; D and trimming were worked out from the DNA. The sample has 150,000 to 200,000 clones, roughly 78% seen once. The data derive from a study of blood T cell repertoires in COVID-19. Study summary: Italy, Spain and the United States were the sources of the convalescent and acute COVID-19 samples.

V was clipped by 3 bases and J by 7 bases, with 6 bases between them. Germline V gene data show CDR1 as SGHVS and CDR2 as FQNEAQ. The CDR3 consists of 11 residues. This receptor was taken from a woman of 80 years or more with active or convalescent COVID-19. The genes are TRBV7-8 and TRBJ2-5; D is uncertain. Sample: peripheral blood. CDR3 protein: CASSFSVTQYF. The CDR3 DNA reads as TGTGCCAGCAGCTTCTCCGTGACCCAGTACTTC. The entire variable domain, with the rest obtained from reference TRBV7-8 and TRBJ2-5, is as follows: GAGVSQSPRYKVAKRGQDVALRCDPISGHVSLFWYQQALGQGPEFLTYFQNEAQLDKSGLPSDRFFAERPEGSVSTLKIQRTQQEDSAVYLCASSFSVTQYFGPGTRLLVL.